This T cell receptor beta chain was sequenced during a study of T cells in Graves' hyperthyroidism and ophthalmopathy. This clonotype was observed at least ten times. From RNA transcripts, TCR beta CDR3 regions were amplified. The HTBI primer set served for first-round RT-PCR of the TCR CDR3. TCRdb re-analysed the multiplex PCR reads in MiXCR, keeping a single row per CDR3 protein. The sample lists a few hundred thousand distinct CDR3 sequences, 18% seen once, with over 35% in the top ten. This clonotype originated in a man in his late teens or twenties with Graves' ophthalmopathy. Input material: blood.

This CDR3 is CASSLPGTEAFF. CDR3 bases: TGTGCCAGCAGTTTACCTGGGACTGAAGCTTTCTTT. This sequence joins TRBV27 and TRBJ1-1; no reliable D call. V was clipped by 2 bases and J by 5 bases, with 6 bases between them. CDR1 and CDR2 from the germline V gene are MNHEY and SMNVEV (reference sequence). The CDR3 is made up of 12 amino acids.